These 3 T cell receptor beta chains were sequenced from one sample in a study of cytomegalovirus exposure and HLA in healthy donors. A multiplex PCR was run with 60 Vbeta primers and 13 Jbeta primers. The table came from immunoSEQ multiplex PCR; TCRdb's copy has only in-frame clones and leaves some out. The sample gives 120,000 or so clones, about four fifths of which show up once; around 2.9% is in the top ten. The sequenced sample was PBMCs. Every receptor here comes from a woman aged 55-69 years in good health and CMV-seropositive.

This clone was counted a single time. One junction end disagrees with the germline gene, perhaps due to a read error. CDR3 region: CASSFGGPPGGSYNDQFF. The CDR3, as DNA: TGCGCCAGCAGCTTCGGTGGGCCACCGGGGGGGTCCTACAATGACCAGTTCTTC. The chain uses TRBV5-1 and TRBJ2-1; 8 positions match TRBD2. The CDR3 is 18 residues long. Looked up from germline, CDR1 is SGHRS and CDR2 is YFSETQ. The variable domain in full, completed from reference TRBV5-1 and TRBJ2-1, reads KAGVTQTPRYLIKTRGQQVTLSCSPISGHRSVSWYQQTPGQGLQFLFEYFSETQRNKGNFPGRFSGRQFSNSRSEMNVSTLELGDSALYLCASSFGGPPGGSYNDQFFGPGTRLTVL.

V and J are TRBV4-2 and TRBJ2-6, with D perhaps TRBD1 (6 bases). CDR1 and CDR2 (germline): LGHNA, YNFKEQ. This CDR3 is 15 amino acids long. V lost 4 bases and J lost 1, with 8 bases in between. The CDR3 DNA follows: TGTGCCAGCAGCCCAAGGGGGTCTGGGGCCAACGTCCTGACTTTC. Its translation: CASSPRGSGANVLTF.

Notes on this clone: A read error may account for a junction end that differs from germline. V is TRBV7-9 and J is TRBJ2-3; a weak D match, TRBD1 (6 bases). This CDR3 spans 17 amino acids. Germline V gives CDR1 SEHNR, CDR2 FQNEAQ (reference sequence). Written as DNA, the CDR3 is TGTTCCAGCAGCTCCGCCTACAGGGCATCTAGCACAGATACGCAGTATTTT. Protein: CSSSSAYRASSTDTQYF.